This T cell receptor beta chain stems from a study of cytomegalovirus exposure and HLA in healthy donors. Broader study findings: Reported performance of the classifier showed diagnosis of cytomegalovirus status with high specificity and sensitivity. Several V segments, TRBV6-2 and TRBV6-3 among them, could not be told apart and were dropped. In a later analysis, across HLA loci, associated TCR counts were highest for DRB1, lowest for HLA-C. Several of the most significant clusters appeared linked to common viral pathogens, based on a later analysis.

PCR employed 60 Vbeta and 13 Jbeta primers. Clones were sequenced by immunoSEQ multiplex PCR, and TCRdb holds only the in-frame ones, with some missing. The sample lists 200,000 to 300,000 clones, roughly 81% seen once, with roughly 2% in the top ten. Details on this clone: What it binds is unknown.

The germline V gene has CDR1 SGHRS and CDR2 YFSETQ. There are 15 residues in the CDR3. With V trimmed by 2 bases and J by 4 bases, 6 bases remained unmatched. This clonotype originated in a woman aged 40 to 55 in good health and CMV-seropositive. The specimen was PBMCs. The gene calls are TRBV5-1 and TRBJ1-1, with 9 bases identical to TRBD1. CDR3 nucleotide sequence: TGCGCCAGCAGCTTCACAACAGGGGGCCTCACTGAAGCTTTCTTT. Translating it yields CASSFTTGGLTEAFF. Looking up the rest from reference TRBV5-1 and TRBJ1-1 gives the full variable domain: KAGVTQTPRYLIKTRGQQVTLSCSPISGHRSVSWYQQTPGQGLQFLFEYFSETQRNKGNFPGRFSGRQFSNSRSEMNVSTLELGDSALYLCASSFTTGGLTEAFFGQGTRLTVV.